This record covers a single T cell receptor beta chain. TCRdb's copy holds only in-frame clones and misses some; the assay was immunoSEQ multiplex PCR. The sample gives fewer than 250,000 clones, more than 75% of which show up once; 1.5% to 2.5% is in the top ten. In germline, CDR1 is MNHEY, CDR2 SMNVEV (reference sequence). The V gene lost 6 bases and the J gene lost 4 bases, with 13 bases spanning the gap. This CDR3 contains 14 residues. The entry originates in a study of cytomegalovirus exposure and HLA in healthy donors. Material for sequencing was PBMCs. This chain connects TRBV27 to TRBJ2-1; no clear D gene. This sequence was found in a woman younger than 35 in good health and CMV-seropositive. CDR3 in DNA: TGTGCCAGCAGGCCAGGTATCGGATACAATGAGCAGTTCTTC. This translates into CASRPGIGYNEQFF.